Sequencing of this TCR beta chain was carried out in a study of blood T cell repertoires in COVID-19. Whole-study context: The cDNA or gDNA used as material had been derived from T cells, B-cell-depleted T cells, or PBMCs.

Assay: immunoSEQ multiplex PCR; the TCRdb copy retains only in-frame clones and omits some. The sample contains about 360,000 clones, 80% to 90% of which appear only once. Patients at the Seattle site were enrolled during active infection and followed longitudinally. Germline V gives CDR1 LGHNA, CDR2 YSLEER. This CDR3 comprises 20 residues. With V trimmed by 3 bases and J by 0 bases, 18 bases remained unmatched. There are a few counts of this clone. V is TRBV4-3 and J is TRBJ1-2, with 8 bases identical to TRBD1. Material for sequencing was peripheral blood. The receptor was derived from a woman between 55 and 75 years old with COVID-19, enrolled during active disease. The CDR3: CASSHPRHRQGTGSNYGYTF. DNA for the CDR3: TGCGCCAGCAGCCATCCGAGACACCGACAGGGGACCGGTTCTAACTATGGCTACACCTTC.